This T cell receptor beta chain was obtained from a study of T cell responses to AZD1222 COVID-19 vaccine. The junction had 7 bases not matched to a gene; V was cut back by 5 bases and J by 6 bases. The germline V gene has CDR1 MGHRA and CDR2 YSYEKL. The CDR3 sequence is 14 residues long. The protocol was immunoSEQ multiplex PCR, while the TCRdb copy is restricted to in-frame clones and leaves out a portion. The data hold approximately 140,000 clones, with around nine tenths observed a single time. Specimen: peripheral blood, collected 28 days after the second AZD1222 dose. The chain links TRBV4-1 to TRBJ1-5, with 7 bases matching TRBD1. The receptor comes from an adult who received the AZD1222 COVID-19 vaccine. The CDR3 DNA sequence: TGCGCCAGCAGCTTTGACAGGGCCAGTCAGCCCCAGCATTTT. The encoded protein is CASSFDRASQPQHF.